This T cell receptor (beta chain) was sequenced in a study of T cell responses to AZD1222 COVID-19 vaccine. This clone was seen only once. Its antigen is unknown. Overall study findings and caveats: Spike-specific TCR depth and breadth grew after two AZD1222 doses. Vaccine-associated CD4 TCRs spanned spike, dominant at 160-218 and 743-854.

V was pared by 2 bases and J by 12 bases, with 13 bases between. The germline V gene encodes CDR1 GTSNPN and CDR2 SVGIG (reference sequence). This CDR3 is 12 amino acids long. Produced via immunoSEQ multiplex PCR; TCRdb's table is partial and in-frame only. Of some 130,000 clones detected, over 80% appear once; the ten largest clones hold roughly 7%. Second-dose timings of about 4 or about 12 weeks were pooled. The origin of this receptor is an adult who received the AZD1222 COVID-19 vaccine. The sample was peripheral blood, taken 28 days after the second AZD1222 dose. V is TRBV30 and J is TRBJ1-4, with unresolved D. CDR3 in DNA: TGTGCCTGGAGTTGGGCAGGCGGAGAACTGTTTTTT. Amino acid sequence: CAWSWAGGELFF.